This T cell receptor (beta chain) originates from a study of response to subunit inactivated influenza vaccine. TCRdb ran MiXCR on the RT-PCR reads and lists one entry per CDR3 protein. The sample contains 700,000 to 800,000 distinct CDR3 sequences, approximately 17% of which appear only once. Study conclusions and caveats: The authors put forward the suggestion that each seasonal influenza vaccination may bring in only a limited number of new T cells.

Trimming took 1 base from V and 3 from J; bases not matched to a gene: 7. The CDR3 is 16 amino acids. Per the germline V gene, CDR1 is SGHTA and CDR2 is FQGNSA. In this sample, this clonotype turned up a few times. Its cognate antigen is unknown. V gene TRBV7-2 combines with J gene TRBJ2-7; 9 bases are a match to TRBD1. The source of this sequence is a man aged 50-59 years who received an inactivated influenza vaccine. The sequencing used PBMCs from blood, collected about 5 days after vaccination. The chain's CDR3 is CASSLGIQGAGYEQYF. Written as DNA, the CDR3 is TGTGCCAGCAGCTTAGGGATACAGGGGGCGGGCTACGAGCAGTACTTC.